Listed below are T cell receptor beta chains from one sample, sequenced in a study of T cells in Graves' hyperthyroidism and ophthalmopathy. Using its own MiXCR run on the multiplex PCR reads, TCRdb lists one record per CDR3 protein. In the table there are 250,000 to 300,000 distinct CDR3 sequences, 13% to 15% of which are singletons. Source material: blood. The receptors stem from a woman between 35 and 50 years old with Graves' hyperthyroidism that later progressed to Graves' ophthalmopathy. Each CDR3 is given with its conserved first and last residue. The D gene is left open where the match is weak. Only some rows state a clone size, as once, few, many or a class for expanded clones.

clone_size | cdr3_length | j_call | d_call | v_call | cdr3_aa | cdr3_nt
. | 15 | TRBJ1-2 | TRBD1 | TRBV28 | CASSSGGILPYGYTF | TGTGCCAGCAGTTCAGGGGGGATTTTACCTTACGGCTACACCTTC
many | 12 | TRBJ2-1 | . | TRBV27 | CASSLRGGEQFF | TGTGCCAGCAGTTTACGGGGCGGTGAGCAGTTCTTC
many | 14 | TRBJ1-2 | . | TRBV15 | CATSRAYGSNGYTF | TGTGCCACCAGCAGGGCCTACGGGTCAAATGGCTACACCTTC
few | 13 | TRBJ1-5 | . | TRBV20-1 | CSAPKSRGQPQHF | TGCAGTGCCCCAAAATCGAGGGGTCAGCCCCAGCATTTT
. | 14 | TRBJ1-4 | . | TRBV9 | CASSVTTTNEKLFF | TGTGCCAGCAGCGTAACCACAACTAATGAAAAACTGTTTTTT
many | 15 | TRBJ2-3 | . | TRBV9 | CASSADRGSTDTQYF | TGTGCCAGCAGCGCCGACCGTGGTTCCACAGATACGCAGTATTTT
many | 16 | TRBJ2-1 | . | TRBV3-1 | CASSHLTLSSYNEQFF | TGTGCCAGCAGCCATCTAACCCTCAGCTCCTACAATGAGCAGTTCTTC
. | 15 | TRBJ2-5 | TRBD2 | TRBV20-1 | CSAWGLAGVVETQYF | TGCAGTGCTTGGGGACTAGCGGGAGTTGTGGAGACCCAGTACTTC
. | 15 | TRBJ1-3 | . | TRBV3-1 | CASSRRGESGDTIYF | TGTGCCAGCAGCCGCCGAGGGGAATCCGGAGACACCATATATTTT
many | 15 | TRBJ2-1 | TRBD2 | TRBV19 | CASSLRTSGSGEQFF | TGTGCCAGTAGTCTAAGGACTAGCGGGAGCGGTGAGCAGTTCTTC
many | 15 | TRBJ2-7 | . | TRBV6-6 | CASSYGAGPSYEQYF | TGTGCCAGCAGTTACGGGGCAGGGCCCTCCTACGAGCAGTACTTC
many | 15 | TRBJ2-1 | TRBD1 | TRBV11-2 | CASSFRGTVNNEQFF | TGTGCCAGCAGCTTCCGAGGGACAGTAAACAATGAGCAGTTCTTC
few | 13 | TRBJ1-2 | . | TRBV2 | CASLSGPPYGYTF | TGTGCCAGCCTATCCGGGCCACCTTATGGCTACACCTTC
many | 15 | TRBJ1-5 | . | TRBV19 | CASSRHKDGNQPQHF | TGTGCCAGTAGTAGACACAAGGATGGCAATCAGCCCCAGCATTTT
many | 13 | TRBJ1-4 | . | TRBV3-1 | CASSPTSGEKLFF | TGTGCCAGCAGCCCCACGTCCGGGGAGAAACTGTTTTTT
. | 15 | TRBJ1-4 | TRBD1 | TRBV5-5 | CASSLRTGGNEKLFF | TGTGCCAGCAGCTTGAGGACAGGGGGTAATGAAAAACTGTTTTTT
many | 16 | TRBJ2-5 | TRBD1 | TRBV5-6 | CASSAPGQGGGETQYF | TGTGCCAGCAGCGCGCCGGGACAGGGGGGCGGAGAGACCCAGTACTTC
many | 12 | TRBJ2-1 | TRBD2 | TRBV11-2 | CASKREGHVQFF | TGTGCCAGCAAGCGGGAGGGCCATGTGCAGTTCTTC
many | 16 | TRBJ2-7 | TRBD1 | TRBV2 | CASKPRLGQGPYEQYF | TGTGCCAGCAAACCCCGCCTTGGACAGGGCCCCTACGAGCAGTACTTC
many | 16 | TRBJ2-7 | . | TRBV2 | CASTQPSWGLTYEQYF | TGTGCCAGCACTCAGCCATCGTGGGGACTCACCTACGAGCAGTACTTC
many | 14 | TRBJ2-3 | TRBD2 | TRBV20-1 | CSVLPGLARDTQYF | TGCAGTGTTCTCCCGGGACTAGCAAGGGATACGCAGTATTTT
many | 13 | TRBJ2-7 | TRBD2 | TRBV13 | CASSRGLDYEQYF | TGTGCCAGCAGCCGGGGACTAGACTACGAGCAGTACTTC
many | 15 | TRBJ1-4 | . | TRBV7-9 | CASTPGEGLNEKLFF | TGTGCCAGCACCCCCGGGGAGGGGCTTAATGAAAAACTGTTTTTT
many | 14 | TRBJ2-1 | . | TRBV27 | CASSRERGYNEQFF | TGTGCCAGCAGTAGGGAGAGGGGTTACAATGAGCAGTTCTTC
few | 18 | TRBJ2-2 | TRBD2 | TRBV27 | CASSLFSGNDQNTGELFF | TGTGCCAGCAGTTTATTTAGCGGGAATGATCAGAACACCGGGGAGCTGTTTTTT
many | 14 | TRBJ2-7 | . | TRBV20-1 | CSARDHSRSYEQYF | TGCAGTGCTAGAGATCATTCTCGGAGCTACGAGCAGTACTTC
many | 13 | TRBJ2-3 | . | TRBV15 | CATSGRGADTQYF | TGTGCCACCAGCGGCAGGGGCGCAGATACGCAGTATTTT
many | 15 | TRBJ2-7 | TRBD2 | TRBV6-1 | CASRIEAGGSYEQYF | TGTGCCAGCAGAATCGAAGCGGGAGGTTCCTACGAGCAGTACTTC
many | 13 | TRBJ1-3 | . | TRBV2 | CADTAGSGNTIYF | TGTGCAGACACAGCCGGCTCTGGAAACACCATATATTTT
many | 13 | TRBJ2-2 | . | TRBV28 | CATPSPRTGELFF | TGTGCCACCCCCTCCCCCAGAACCGGGGAGCTGTTTTTT
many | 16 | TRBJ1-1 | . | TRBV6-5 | CASSYTYGQQNTEAFF | TGTGCCAGCAGTTACACATACGGACAGCAGAACACTGAAGCTTTCTTT
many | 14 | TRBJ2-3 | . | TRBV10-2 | CASGDPSSTDTQYF | TGCGCCAGCGGGGACCCCTCTAGCACAGATACGCAGTATTTT
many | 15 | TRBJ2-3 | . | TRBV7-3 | CASSQAPAGPDTQYF | TGTGCCAGCAGCCAGGCCCCAGCGGGCCCAGATACGCAGTATTTT
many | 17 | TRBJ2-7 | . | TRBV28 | CASSRIRWRRHRYEQYF | TGTGCCAGCAGTAGAATCCGGTGGAGGAGGCATCGCTACGAGCAGTACTTC
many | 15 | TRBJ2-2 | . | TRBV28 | CASSSPGGNTGELFF | TGTGCCAGCAGTTCCCCTGGCGGTAACACCGGGGAGCTGTTTTTT
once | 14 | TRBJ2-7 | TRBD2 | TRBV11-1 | CASNSLAGTYEQYF | TGTGCCAGCAATAGCCTAGCGGGAACCTACGAGCAGTACTTC
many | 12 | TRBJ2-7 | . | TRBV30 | CAWSAGGVEQYF | TGTGCCTGGAGTGCGGGTGGGGTCGAGCAGTACTTC
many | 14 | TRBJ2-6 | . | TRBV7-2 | CASSSHLGPTSLTF | TGTGCCAGCAGCTCGCATCTGGGGCCAACGTCCTTGACTTTC
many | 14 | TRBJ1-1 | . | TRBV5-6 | CASSFRLTNTEAFF | TGTGCCAGCAGCTTTAGACTCACGAACACTGAAGCTTTCTTT
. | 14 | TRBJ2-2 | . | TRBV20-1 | CSARENLAAGELFF | TGCAGTGCTAGAGAAAACCTAGCCGCCGGGGAGCTGTTTTTT
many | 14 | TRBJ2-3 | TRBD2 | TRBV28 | CASSLGAGVYTQYF | TGTGCCAGCAGTTTAGGGGCGGGAGTTTATACGCAGTATTTT
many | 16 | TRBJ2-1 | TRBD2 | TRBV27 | CASSSRLAGQYDEQFF | TGTGCCAGCAGTTCCCGACTAGCGGGACAATACGATGAGCAGTTCTTC
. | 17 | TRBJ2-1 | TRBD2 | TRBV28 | CASSQAASGSFYNEQFF | TGTGCCAGCAGCCAAGCCGCTAGCGGGAGTTTCTACAATGAGCAGTTCTTC
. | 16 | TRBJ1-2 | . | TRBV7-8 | CASSLLSWGGPEGYTF | TGTGCCAGCAGCTTATTAAGCTGGGGGGGTCCGGAGGGCTACACCTTC
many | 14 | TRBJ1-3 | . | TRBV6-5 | CASSYRLSGNTIYF | TGTGCCAGCAGTTACCGGCTCTCTGGAAACACCATATATTTT
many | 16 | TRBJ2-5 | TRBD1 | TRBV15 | CATSGGTGEDGETQYF | TGTGCCACCAGCGGAGGGACAGGGGAGGACGGAGAGACCCAGTACTTC